What follows are 19 T cell receptor beta chains derived from one specimen sequenced in a study of Graves' ophthalmopathy and Graves' hyperthyroidism. RNA transcripts yielded amplified TCR beta CDR3 regions. HTBI primers served in a first-round RT-PCR, which a second-round multiplex PCR followed. In TCRdb, the multiplex PCR reads were re-called with MiXCR into one record per CDR3 protein. The sample shows around 670,000 distinct CDR3 sequences, 40% of them seen only once. Sequencing was performed on peripheral blood. These receptors all come from an adult man with Graves' ophthalmopathy.

Note on this clonotype: Germline is not matched at one junction end, which may reflect a read error. V usage is TRBV24-1 and J usage is TRBJ1-5, with TRBD1 identical over 9 bases. CDR3 length equals 15 residues. CDR1 is KGHDR, CDR2 SFDVKD, per germline. In DNA form, the CDR3 reads TGTGCCAGCAGTGATGACTGGACAGGGGATCAGCCCCAGCATTTT. It encodes CASSDDWTGDQPQHF.

This chain connects TRBV25-1 to TRBJ2-7; no firm D call. The CDR3 has 14 amino acids. Trimming shortened V by 5 bases and J by 5 bases, and 16 bases separated the two germline ends. Germline loops: CDR1 MGHDK, CDR2 SYGVNS. The CDR3 sequence is CASSYNAGSDEQYF. The CDR3 nucleotides are TGTGCCAGCAGTTACAATGCAGGATCGGACGAGCAGTACTTC.

Notes on this clonotype: Since a much larger clone is just one base distant, this may be a read error. The chain combines TRBV20-1 with TRBJ1-2; D not resolved. This CDR3 has 10 residues. Per germline, CDR1 DFQATT and CDR2 SNEGSKA (reference sequence). V lost 3 bases, J lost 6 bases, and 5 bases lay in between. The CDR3 loop is CSASDHGYTF. CDR3 nucleotides: TGCAGTGCTAGCGATCATGGCTACACCTTC.

This clonotype was detected ten times or more. The chain joins TRBV10-3 to TRBJ2-7; D may be TRBD1 (5 bases). V was pared by 0 bases and J by 2 bases, with 8 bases between. CDR1 is ENHRY and CDR2 is SYGVKD in the germline V gene. This CDR3 spans 14 amino acids. The CDR3 DNA reads as TGTGCCATCAGTGAGTCCCGACAGACCTACGAGCAGTACTTC. Its protein product is CAISESRQTYEQYF.

This clonotype came up many times. The chain uses TRBV11-1 and TRBJ1-6, with a possible D match to TRBD1 (5 bases). Germline V gene data show CDR1 as SGHAT and CDR2 as FQDESV (reference sequence). The CDR3 contains 14 residues. Trimming took off 5 bases at V and 10 bases at J, with 15 bases between the two ends. The CDR3 here is CASSQGGAESPLHF. The CDR3 nucleotides are TGTGCCAGCAGCCAGGGAGGAGCGGAATCACCCCTCCACTTT.

Remarks on this clonotype: One end of the junction varies from germline; a read error may be responsible. The rearrangement joins TRBV10-3 to TRBJ2-6; D is perhaps TRBD1 (6 bases). This CDR3 has 19 amino acids. CDR1 and CDR2 from the germline V gene are ENHRY and SYGVKD. The DNA for the CDR3 is TGTGCCAGCAGTTCACTTACACAGGGTAGTCTTGCTGGGGCCAACGTCCTGACTTTC. The encoded protein is CASSSLTQGSLAGANVLTF.

The sample holds a few counts of this clonotype. The rearrangement joins TRBV7-9 to TRBJ1-1; no clear D. The CDR3 consists of 14 residues. With 5 bases removed from V and 0 bases from J, the gap between germline ends came to 10 bases. CDR1 and CDR2 (germline): SEHNR, FQNEAQ (reference sequence). The CDR3 nucleotides are TGTGCCAGCAGCCCTCTACCTATGAACACTGAAGCTTTCTTT. Amino acid sequence: CASSPLPMNTEAFF.

The V gene is TRBV2, the J gene TRBJ2-5; TRBD1 might be the D (5 bases). Looked up from germline, CDR1 is SNHLY and CDR2 is FYNNEI. V lost 3 bases, J lost 1 base, and 9 bases lay in between. This CDR3 comprises 14 residues. In DNA form, the CDR3 reads TGTGCCAGCAGTGAGGGGCAGGGCCAAGAGACCCAGTACTTC. It specifies CASSEGQGQETQYF.

This clonotype has just a few counts. The V and J genes are TRBV7-9 and TRBJ1-2; a weak D match, TRBD1 (5 bases). V lost 6 bases, J lost 6 bases, and 17 bases lay in between. CDR3 length: 14 residues. Looked up from germline, CDR1 is SEHNR and CDR2 is FQNEAQ (reference sequence). The CDR3 DNA follows: TGTGCCAGCAGGGGGGACTCCGGATGGGATGGCTACACCTTC. Protein sequence: CASRGDSGWDGYTF.

This clonotype was counted ten times or more. The chain employs TRBV20-1 and TRBJ1-6; 10 bases fit TRBD1. The CDR3 is made up of 15 amino acids. Germline trimming cut 6 bases from V and 9 bases from J; bases unmatched to any gene: 11. Germline V CDR1 and CDR2: DFQATT, SNEGSKA (reference sequence). The chain's CDR3 is CSARQGAREGSPLHF. Written as DNA, the CDR3 is TGCAGTGCAAGACAGGGGGCGCGTGAAGGTTCACCCCTCCACTTT.

This chain connects TRBV25-1 to TRBJ1-2; the match to TRBD1 covers 7 bases. The CDR3 loop spans 14 amino acids. Germline trimming cut 8 bases from V and 4 bases from J; bases unmatched to any gene: 10. Germline V gives CDR1 MGHDK, CDR2 SYGVNS. The CDR3 sequence is CASLLYRGSYGYTF. In DNA form, the CDR3 reads TGTGCCAGCCTACTTTACAGGGGCTCCTATGGCTACACCTTC.

This clonotype was picked up many times. The chain employs TRBV14 and TRBJ1-1; D not certain. The CDR3 is made up of 13 amino acids. Germline-derived CDR1 and CDR2 are SGHDN and FVKESK. Trimming left V 0 bases short and J 7 bases short, with 9 bases between. The CDR3 spells CASSQDPGIEAFF. The CDR3 DNA sequence: TGTGCCAGCAGCCAAGATCCCGGTATTGAAGCTTTCTTT.

The chain combines TRBV19 with TRBJ2-5; D remains ambiguous. Trimming removed 5 bases at V and 1 base at J, with 8 bases between. CDR1 is LNHDA and CDR2 is SQIVND in the germline V gene (reference sequence). The CDR3 is 13 residues long. The CDR3 loop reads CASSGRIQETQYF. DNA of the CDR3: TGTGCCAGTAGTGGCCGGATCCAAGAGACCCAGTACTTC.

The chain uses TRBV9 and TRBJ2-5; TRBD1 aligns across 7 bases. Germline loops: CDR1 SGDLS, CDR2 YYNGEE. V lost 3 bases, J lost 4 bases, and 6 bases stayed unmatched. The CDR3 contains 14 residues. The CDR3 sequence: CASSDQTGSETQYF. DNA of the CDR3: TGTGCCAGCAGCGACCAGACAGGGTCAGAGACCCAGTACTTC.

V gene TRBV7-9 combines with J gene TRBJ2-7; 8 bases agree with TRBD2. Losses at the gene ends were 1 base for V and 5 bases for J; bases not matched to a gene: 7. CDR1 is SEHNR and CDR2 is FQNEAQ in the germline V gene (reference sequence). This CDR3 contains 15 residues. CDR3: CASSLVGGGPNEQYF. The CDR3 nucleotides read TGTGCCAGCAGCTTAGTCGGCGGGGGGCCGAACGAGCAGTACTTC.

This clonotype was seen only a few times. The V gene is TRBV20-1, the J gene TRBJ2-5; D may be TRBD2 (6 bases). The CDR3 totals 14 residues. Trimming left V 1 base short and J 5 bases short, with 14 bases between. Germline V lookup: CDR1 DFQATT, CDR2 SNEGSKA (reference sequence). CDR3 DNA: TGCAGTGCTAGAGCCATGACTAGTTGGGAGACCCAGTACTTC. It translates to CSARAMTSWETQYF.

This clonotype was picked up a small number of times. V and J are TRBV19 and TRBJ1-5; D may be TRBD1 (6 bases). CDR1 is LNHDA, CDR2 SQIVND, per germline (reference sequence). The CDR3 has 15 amino acids. The V and J ends lost 9 bases and 0 bases respectively, with 15 bases between them. CDR3 sequence (DNA): TGTGCCAGCCGATGGGACAACTTTAGCAATCAGCCCCAGCATTTT. The encoded protein is CASRWDNFSNQPQHF.

This clonotype appeared many times. V and J are TRBV2 and TRBJ1-2; D gene unclear. Trimming left V 10 bases short and J 0 bases short, with 9 bases between. This CDR3 comprises 12 residues. CDR1 SNHLY and CDR2 FYNNEI come from the germline V gene. CDR3 bases: TGTGCCACGCGGACCCCTAACTATGGCTACACCTTC. It yields the protein CATRTPNYGYTF.

This clonotype came up many times. The V gene is TRBV7-6, the J gene TRBJ2-7; D is unresolved. Trimming cost V 5 bases and J 6 bases, with 14 bases left between them. Germline V CDR1 and CDR2: SGHVS, FNYEAQ. The CDR3 length is 13 residues. The CDR3 loop reads CASSQRLGFEQYF. The CDR3 nucleotides read TGTGCCAGCAGCCAGAGGCTGGGTTTCGAGCAGTACTTC.